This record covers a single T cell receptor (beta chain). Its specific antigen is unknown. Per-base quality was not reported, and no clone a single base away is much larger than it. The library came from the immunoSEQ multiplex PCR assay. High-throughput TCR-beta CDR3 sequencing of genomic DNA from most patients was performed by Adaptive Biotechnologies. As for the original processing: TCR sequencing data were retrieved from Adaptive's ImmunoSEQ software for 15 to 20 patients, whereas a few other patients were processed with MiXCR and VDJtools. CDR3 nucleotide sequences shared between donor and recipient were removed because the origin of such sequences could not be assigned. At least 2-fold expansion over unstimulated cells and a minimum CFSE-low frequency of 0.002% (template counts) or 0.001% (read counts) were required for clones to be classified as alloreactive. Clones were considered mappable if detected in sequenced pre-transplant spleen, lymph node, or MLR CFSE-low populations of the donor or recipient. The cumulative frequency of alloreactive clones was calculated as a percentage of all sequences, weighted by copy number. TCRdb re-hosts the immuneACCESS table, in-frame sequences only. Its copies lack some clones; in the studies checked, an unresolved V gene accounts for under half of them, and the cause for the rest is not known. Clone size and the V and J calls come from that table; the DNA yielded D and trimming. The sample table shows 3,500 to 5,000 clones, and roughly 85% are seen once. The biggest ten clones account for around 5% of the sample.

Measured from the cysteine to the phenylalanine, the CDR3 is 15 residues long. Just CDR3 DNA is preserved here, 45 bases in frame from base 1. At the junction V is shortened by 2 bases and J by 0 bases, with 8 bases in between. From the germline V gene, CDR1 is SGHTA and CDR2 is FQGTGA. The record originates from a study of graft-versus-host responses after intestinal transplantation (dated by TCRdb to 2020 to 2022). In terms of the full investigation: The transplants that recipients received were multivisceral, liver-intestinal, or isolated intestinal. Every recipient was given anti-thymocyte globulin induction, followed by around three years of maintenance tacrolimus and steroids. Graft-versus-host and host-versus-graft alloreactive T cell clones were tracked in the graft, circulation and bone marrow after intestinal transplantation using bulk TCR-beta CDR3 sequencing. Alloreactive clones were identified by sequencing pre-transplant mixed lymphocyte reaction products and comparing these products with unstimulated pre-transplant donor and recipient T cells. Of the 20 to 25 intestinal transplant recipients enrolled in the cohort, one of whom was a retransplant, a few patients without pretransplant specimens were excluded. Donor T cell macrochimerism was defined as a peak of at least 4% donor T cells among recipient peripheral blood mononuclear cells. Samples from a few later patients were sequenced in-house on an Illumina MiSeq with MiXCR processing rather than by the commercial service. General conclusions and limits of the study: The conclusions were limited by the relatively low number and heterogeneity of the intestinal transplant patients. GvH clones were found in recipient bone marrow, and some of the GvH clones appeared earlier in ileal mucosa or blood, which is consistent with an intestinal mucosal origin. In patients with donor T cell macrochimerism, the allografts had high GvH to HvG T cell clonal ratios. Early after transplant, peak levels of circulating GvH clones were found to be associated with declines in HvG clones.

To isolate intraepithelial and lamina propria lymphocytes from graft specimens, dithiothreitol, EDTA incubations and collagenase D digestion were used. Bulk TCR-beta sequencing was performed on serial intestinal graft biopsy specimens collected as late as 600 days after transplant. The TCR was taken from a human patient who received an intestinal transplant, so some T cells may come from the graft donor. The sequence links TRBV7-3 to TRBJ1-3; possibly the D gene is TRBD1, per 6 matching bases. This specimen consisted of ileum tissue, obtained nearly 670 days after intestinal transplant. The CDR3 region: CASSLQGGSGNTIYF. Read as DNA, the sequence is TGTGCCAGCAGCTTACAAGGGGGCTCTGGAAACACCATATATTTT.